The 7 T cell receptor beta chains below were found in one sample sequenced in a study of cytomegalovirus exposure and HLA in healthy donors. Primers for the PCR totalled 60 Vbeta and 13 Jbeta. The protocol was immunoSEQ multiplex PCR, while the TCRdb copy is restricted to in-frame clones and leaves out a portion. The data show 180,000 or so clones, with around three quarters seen just once and approximately 2.1% held by the top ten. Specimen: PBMCs. Receptor source: a woman in her twenties or thirties in good health and CMV-seropositive.

The chain has TRBV9 and TRBJ2-3, with TRBD2 matching over 14 bases. Looked up from germline, CDR1 is SGDLS and CDR2 is YYNGEE. The length of the CDR3 is 15 residues. The V and J ends lost 3 bases and 7 bases, in that order; junction bases with no gene match: 4. The CDR3 bases are TGTGCCAGCAGCGCGACTAGCGGGGGGGCGTATACGCAGTATTTT. Its translation: CASSATSGGAYTQYF. Variable domain in full (rest from reference TRBV9 and TRBJ2-3): DSGVTQTPKHLITATGQRVTLRCSPRSGDLSVYWYQQSLDQGLQFLIQYYNGEERAKGNILERFSAQQFPDLHSELNLSSLELGDSALYFCASSATSGGAYTQYFGPGTRLTVL.

This clone was counted only a few times. The J gene is TRBJ1-1, the V gene TRBV5-3, with 8 bases aligning to TRBD1. TRBV5-3 is placed among ORFs of uncertain function. The CDR3 is 15 amino acids. Trimming took 8 bases from V and 1 from J; bases not matched to a gene: 10. The CDR3 reads CASGLTGEGNTEAFF. As DNA, the CDR3 is TGTGCCAGCGGTTTGACAGGGGAAGGGAACACTGAAGCTTTCTTT.

This sequence joins TRBV30 and TRBJ2-1; D is perhaps TRBD2 (5 bases). Per the germline V gene, CDR1 is GTSNPN and CDR2 is SVGIG (reference sequence). Trimming pared 0 bases from V and 1 base from J, leaving 19 bases between. CDR3 length: 18 residues. The CDR3 protein is CAWSVLRLTRESYNEQFF. The CDR3 DNA is TGTGCCTGGAGTGTTCTCCGGTTAACTAGGGAATCCTACAATGAGCAGTTCTTC.

This clone was detected once. In DNA, the CDR3 is TGTGCCAGCAGCCCAGGACAGGGGATGAATTCACCCCTCCACTTT. Protein product: CASSPGQGMNSPLHF. The genes are TRBV7-2 and TRBJ1-6; 9 bases map to TRBD1. Per germline, CDR1 SGHTA and CDR2 FQGNSA. With 5 bases clipped from V and 7 bases from J, the junction kept 6 bases outside the gene matches. This CDR3 contains 15 residues. Filled out from reference TRBV7-2 and TRBJ1-6, the complete variable domain reads GAGVSQSPSNKVTEKGKDVELRCDPISGHTALYWYRQSLGQGLEFLIYFQGNSAPDKSGLPSDRFSAERTGGSVSTLTIQRTQQEDSAVYLCASSPGQGMNSPLHFGNGTRLTVT.

The chain joins TRBV4-1 to TRBJ2-1; no clear D. This CDR3 is built from 17 residues. Germline assignment: CDR1 MGHRA and CDR2 YSYEKL. Trimming removed 2 bases from V and 8 bases from J, with 22 bases in between. CDR3 residues: CASSQKESAGLSDEQFF. In nucleotides, the CDR3 is TGCGCCAGCAGCCAAAAAGAAAGTGCAGGCCTGTCGGATGAGCAGTTCTTC.

This chain joins TRBV28 and TRBJ2-3; D may be TRBD1 (5 bases). Germline V gene data show CDR1 as MDHEN and CDR2 as SYDVKM. The CDR3 loop spans 15 amino acids. V dropped 5 bases and J dropped 0 bases, with 12 bases sitting between them. In DNA form, the CDR3 reads TGTGCCAGCAGTCAAGGGGCGGCGAGCACAGATACGCAGTATTTT. This sequence encodes CASSQGAASTDTQYF.

This clone was seen a single time. The same CDR3 is also encoded by other DNA sequences in this sample. This chain links TRBV7-9 with TRBJ1-2; perhaps TRBD1 as D (5 bases). CDR3 length: 15 residues. Germline-derived CDR1 and CDR2 are SEHNR and FQNEAQ (reference sequence). Trimming stripped 1 base from V and 0 bases from J, with 9 bases between. CDR3 DNA: TGTGCCAGCAGCTTAGAGCAGGGCACTAACTATGGCTACACCTTC. This sequence encodes CASSLEQGTNYGYTF.